This entry concerns a single TCR beta chain. It lacks a known antigen. Base-call qualities are not available, and no considerably larger clone is one nucleotide away. The entry originates in a study of a mutant IDH1 vaccine in newly diagnosed glioma (dated by TCRdb to the early 2020s). Regarding the complete study: Vaccination started 4-6 weeks after radiotherapy alone, or was given together with temozolomide cycles in the groups whose treatment included chemotherapy. Before enrollment, patients had received standard therapy of radiotherapy alone, temozolomide alone, or radiochemotherapy with temozolomide; most received the combination. Peripheral blood samples were drawn at six visits, namely V03 (baseline), V05, V07, V10, V12 and V13. The week-35 safety follow-up was designated visit V12, and the week-47 end of study was designated visit V13. Of the 30 to 35 treated patients, around 60% were male and around 38% were female, and a mean age of around 40 years was recorded. Longitudinal TCRB deep sequencing was performed for approximately 24 treated patients wherever samples were available for exploratory analyses. Results the study describes overall, beyond this receptor: Immune responses induced by the vaccine were seen in 90% to 95% of patients across multiple MHC alleles. Availability determined which PBMC samples were chosen for TCRB deep sequencing. No apparent relationship was observed between pseudoprogression and alterations in the top peripheral T cell clonotypes detected by TCRB sequencing. It was noted by the authors that analyses of patient blood samples could not be reproduced owing to sample limitations.

CDR1 is given as SEHNR and CDR2 as FQNEAQ, both from the germline V gene (reference sequence). The germline V and J ends show losses of 2 bases and 3 bases respectively, and no gene match explains 11 bases of the junction. The CDR3 starts with the cysteine, ends with the phenylalanine, and has 18 residues. Only CDR3 DNA is held: 54 bases, read in frame from base 1. Explained via the paper, the time point label denotes: week 35, safety follow-up. Every vaccine dose consisted of 300 ug of a 20-mer mutant IDH1 peptide in Montanide, administered subcutaneously together with topical imiquimod. Eight vaccinations were administered to patients in weeks 1, 3, 5, 7, 11, 15, 19 and 23, corresponding to visits V03 through V10. All donors had newly diagnosed IDH1-mutant astrocytomas of WHO grade 3 or 4 that showed loss of nuclear ATRX. The samples were drawn from NOA16, a multicentre, single-arm, open-label phase I trial in Germany that tested a mutant IDH1 peptide vaccine in humans for the first time. The DNeasy Blood and Tissue Kit was used to extract genomic DNA from EDTA blood for TCRB sequencing.

The method behind the library was the immunoSEQ multiplex PCR assay. The hsTCRB Kit was used according to the manufacturer's protocol to amplify rearranged TCR beta chain sequences. TCRB libraries were sequenced on an Illumina MiSeq. The authors' pipeline ran thus. Demultiplexing, trimming and gene mapping were performed with the kit vendor's proprietary platform. TCRdb holds this immuneACCESS table with in-frame rearrangements only. Some clones are missing; in checked studies, unresolved V genes explain under half, and the rest has no known cause. V and J calls and clone size follow that table, whereas D and trimming were derived from the DNA. The sample includes about 68,000 clones, with more than 70% observed a single time. The ten biggest clones cover 9.5% to 15% of the sample.

Source: PBMCs, taken from a glioma patient whose treatment included an IDH1 peptide vaccine. Rearrangement joined TRBV7-9 to TRBJ2-3; TRBD1 matches 10 bases in the middle. The TCR originated in a man aged 18 to 29 with glioma. The nucleotides are TGTGCCAGCAGCTTACCCGGTCCGGGACAGGGGAGGACAGATACGCAGTATTTT. Its amino acids are CASSLPGPGQGRTDTQYF. With the rest looked up from the reference TRBV7-9 and TRBJ2-3 genes rather than sequenced, the full variable domain is DTGVSQNPRHKITKRGQNVTFRCDPISEHNRLYWYRQTLGQGPEFLTYFQNEAQLEKSRLLSDRFSAERPKGSFSTLEIQRTEQGDSAMYLCASSLPGPGQGRTDTQYFGPGTRLTVL.